This entry describes one T cell receptor beta chain. What it recognizes is unknown. Alongside a J-beta primer mix, a sample-barcoded 5' primer served in a second PCR lasting about 7 to 12 cycles. TCRdb used MiXCR to reprocess the 5' RACE reads, holding one entry per CDR3 protein. This table has approximately 1.5 million distinct CDR3 sequences, less than 45% appearing once. The data were obtained in a study of blood T cells in healthy people across ages. Each donor supplied 8 to 10 milliliters of peripheral blood. Broader study findings: Researchers said unsorted PBMCs prevented a conclusive naive versus antigen-experienced comparison.

This CDR3 region has 17 residues. Germline CDR1 and CDR2: LGHDT and YNNKEL (reference sequence). The ends were cut back, 8 bases at V and 11 bases at J, with 33 bases in the middle. The sequencing input was blood. This sequence originates from a woman aged 18-35 years in good health. The rearrangement joins TRBV3-1 to TRBJ2-5; D is possibly TRBD1 or TRBD2 (5 bases each). For the CDR3, the DNA is TGTGCCAGCGGCCTTCTTGGGGGTGTGGGCTCCTACAATGAGCAGTACTTC. Amino acids: CASGLLGGVGSYNEQYF.